Listed below are T cell receptor beta chains from one sample, sequenced in a study of CD8+ T cells in alopecia areata. Profiling relied on immunoSEQ multiplex PCR, and the TCRdb table lists in-frame clones only, not all of them. The sample includes some 180,000 clones, approximately 49% of them seen just once. The sequences come from CD8+ T cells sorted from blood, collected around week 52, from a patient treated with tofacitinib. These receptors were collected from a human donor with alopecia areata. CDR3s include the opening cysteine and the closing phenylalanine or tryptophan. The D gene is left open where the match is weak. The size field is filled for only some rows; it gives once, few, many or a size class.

V	J	D	size	CDR3	DNA
TRBV25-1	TRBJ1-6	NA	few	CASTQGSHSPLHF	TGTGCCAGCACCCAGGGGTCCCATTCACCCCTCCACTTT
TRBV9	TRBJ1-5	NA	few	CASSPGGANNQPQHF	TGTGCCAGCAGCCCCGGCGGGGCTAACAATCAGCCCCAGCATTTT
TRBV6-4	TRBJ2-3	TRBD2	many	CASSPGTSGTDTQYF	TGTGCCAGCAGTCCCGGGACTAGCGGCACAGATACGCAGTATTTT
TRBV27	TRBJ2-1	TRBD1	few	CASSLRTGSNEQFF	TGTGCCAGCAGCTTGAGGACAGGATCCAATGAGCAGTTCTTC
TRBV30	TRBJ2-7	NA	NA	CAWGGEQSYEQYF	TGTGCCTGGGGAGGTGAACAGTCCTACGAGCAGTACTTC
TRBV5-1	TRBJ2-7	TRBD1	NA	CASSLRDRVGEQYF	TGCGCCAGCAGCTTGAGGGACAGGGTAGGCGAGCAGTACTTC
TRBV30	TRBJ1-2	NA	few	CAWSEGVYGYTF	TGTGCCTGGAGTGAGGGGGTCTATGGCTACACCTTC
TRBV10-3	TRBJ1-2	NA	NA	CAISESNDGYTF	TGTGCCATCAGTGAGTCAAACGATGGCTACACCTTC
TRBV27	TRBJ2-1	NA	NA	CASSVGSLYNEQFF	TGTGCCAGCAGTGTAGGGTCTTTATACAATGAGCAGTTCTTC
TRBV5-4	TRBJ1-2	TRBD1	few	CASSSGQGNDGYTF	TGTGCCAGCAGCTCCGGACAGGGTAACGACGGCTACACCTTC
TRBV11-2	TRBJ1-2	TRBD1	NA	CASSRDPRQGIGYGYTF	TGTGCCAGCAGCCGCGACCCAAGACAGGGAATTGGCTATGGCTACACCTTC
TRBV2	TRBJ1-5	NA	NA	CASSEENNQPQHF	TGTGCCAGCAGTGAAGAAAACAATCAGCCCCAGCATTTT
TRBV27	TRBJ2-3	TRBD2	NA	CASNSGTSGVTSTDTQYF	TGTGCCAGCAACTCCGGGACTAGCGGCGTCACTAGCACAGATACGCAGTATTTT
TRBV10-3	TRBJ2-3	NA	NA	CAVAGDPRRGTDTQYF	TGTGCCGTCGCAGGGGATCCTAGGCGCGGCACAGATACGCAGTATTTT
TRBV14	TRBJ2-4	TRBD2	NA	CASSQERTSGVVIQYF	TGTGCCAGCAGCCAAGAACGGACTAGCGGGGTAGTCATTCAGTACTTC
TRBV7-6	TRBJ2-7	NA	NA	CASSVRGQYEQYF	TGTGCCAGCAGCGTGCGAGGGCAGTACGAGCAGTACTTC
TRBV5-6	TRBJ2-5	TRBD2	few	CASSFSGGALETQYF	TGTGCCAGCAGCTTTAGCGGGGGGGCCCTGGAGACCCAGTACTTC
TRBV30	TRBJ1-1	NA	NA	CAWSPGTIEAFF	TGTGCCTGGAGTCCCGGGACAATTGAAGCTTTCTTT
TRBV5-4	TRBJ1-6	NA	NA	CASSLGQGFSPLHF	TGTGCCAGCAGCTTGGGGCAGGGATTTTCACCCCTCCACTTT
TRBV4-3	TRBJ1-2	NA	NA	CASSQADGNYGYTF	TGCGCCAGCAGCCAAGCCGACGGGAACTATGGCTACACCTTC
TRBV5-4	TRBJ2-3	NA	few	CASSLALDTDTQYF	TGTGCCAGCAGCTTGGCCCTCGACACAGATACGCAGTATTTT
TRBV7-9	TRBJ2-7	NA	few	CASSRLGEGGHYEQYF	TGTGCCAGCAGCCGCCTCGGGGAGGGGGGCCACTACGAGCAGTACTTC
TRBV11-2	TRBJ2-3	NA	few	CASSLLFRPGGDTQYF	TGTGCCAGCAGCCTCCTATTTAGGCCGGGTGGAGATACGCAGTATTTT
TRBV6-4	TRBJ1-2	TRBD1	NA	CASSDPSGTGNDYTF	TGTGCCAGCAGTGACCCATCTGGGACAGGGAACGACTACACCTTC
TRBV27	TRBJ1-1	NA	NA	CASSLGLNTEAFF	TGTGCCAGCAGTTTAGGGTTGAACACTGAAGCTTTCTTT
TRBV5-4	TRBJ2-5	NA	NA	CASRDGKQETQYF	TGTGCCAGCAGGGACGGTAAACAAGAGACCCAGTACTTC
TRBV18	TRBJ2-2	NA	NA	CASSPRGTGELFF	TGTGCCAGCTCACCTCGCGGGACCGGGGAGCTGTTTTTT
TRBV5-4	TRBJ2-1	NA	NA	CASSWTLQGEKFF	TGTGCCAGCAGCTGGACGCTCCAGGGCGAGAAGTTCTTC
TRBV30	TRBJ2-7	NA	NA	CAWSVGDHYEQYF	TGTGCCTGGAGTGTGGGGGATCACTACGAGCAGTACTTC
TRBV27	TRBJ2-1	TRBD2	few	CASSSSGLAGSNEQFF	TGTGCCAGCAGTTCCTCGGGACTAGCGGGGTCCAATGAGCAGTTCTTC
TRBV7-2	TRBJ1-2	TRBD1	NA	CASSPGTGSGYTF	TGTGCCAGCAGCCCAGGGACAGGGAGTGGCTACACCTTC
TRBV29-1	TRBJ2-2	NA	NA	CSVEGRDANTGELFF	TGCAGCGTTGAGGGACGGGACGCGAACACCGGGGAGCTGTTTTTT
TRBV7-2	TRBJ2-5	NA	many	CASSRRPRGIETQYF	TGTGCCAGCAGCCGTAGACCGCGCGGTATTGAGACCCAGTACTTC
TRBV5-6	TRBJ1-5	TRBD1	NA	CASSSTGVENQPQHF	TGTGCCAGCAGCTCCACAGGGGTTGAGAATCAGCCCCAGCATTTT
TRBV4-3	TRBJ1-3	NA	NA	CASSQDNRASGNTIYF	TGCGCCAGCAGCCAAGATAACAGAGCCTCTGGAAACACCATATATTTT
TRBV23-1	TRBJ1-5	NA	few	CASSQSPQDAQPQHF	TGCGCCAGCAGTCAATCCCCGCAGGACGCACAGCCCCAGCATTTT
TRBV19	TRBJ1-1	NA	NA	CASRPGEGPEAFF	TGTGCCAGTAGACCAGGGGAGGGCCCTGAAGCTTTCTTT
TRBV13	TRBJ2-7	NA	NA	CASTEGASYEQYF	TGTGCCAGCACTGAGGGTGCAAGCTACGAGCAGTACTTC
TRBV9	TRBJ2-1	NA	NA	CASSLGGLLDEQFF	TGTGCCAGCAGCCTAGGGGGGCTCTTGGATGAGCAGTTCTTC
TRBV30	TRBJ1-1	NA	few	CAWTKGSDTEAFF	TGTGCCTGGACCAAGGGATCGGACACTGAAGCTTTCTTT
TRBV9	TRBJ1-1	NA	few	CASSVGGHTEAFF	TGTGCCAGCAGCGTAGGGGGTCACACTGAAGCTTTCTTT
TRBV4-3	TRBJ1-5	NA	once	CASSQDGGGNQPQHF	TGCGCCAGCAGCCAAGATGGGGGGGGGAATCAGCCCCAGCATTTT
TRBV7-8	TRBJ2-7	NA	NA	CASSLGRGHWQYF	TGTGCCAGCAGCTTAGGGCGGGGGCATTGGCAGTACTTC
TRBV6-1	TRBJ2-5	TRBD1	NA	CASSPYRGLPETQYF	TGTGCCAGCAGCCCATACAGGGGGCTTCCAGAGACCCAGTACTTC
TRBV5-6	TRBJ2-3	TRBD2	few	CASSSPGLETDTQYF	TGTGCCAGCAGCTCCCCGGGACTAGAAACAGATACGCAGTATTTT
TRBV27	TRBJ2-5	TRBD2	few	CASSLSRGTRETQYF	TGTGCCAGCAGTTTATCGCGGGGGACTCGAGAGACCCAGTACTTC
TRBV5-4	TRBJ2-5	NA	NA	CASSVDSETQYF	TGTGCCAGCAGCGTGGACTCAGAGACCCAGTACTTC
TRBV25-1	TRBJ1-5	NA	NA	CASSEYPARAKCNQPQHF	TGTGCCAGCAGTGAATACCCGGCCCGGGCCAAGTGCAATCAGCCCCAGCATTTT
TRBV6-1	TRBJ2-7	NA	few	CASSESGGSYEQYF	TGTGCCAGCAGTGAATCTGGGGGAAGTTACGAGCAGTACTTC
TRBV6-5	TRBJ2-1	NA	NA	CASSYSERYNEQFF	TGTGCCAGCAGTTACTCGGAACGCTACAATGAGCAGTTCTTC
TRBV5-4	TRBJ2-5	TRBD2	NA	CASRISGAETQYF	TGTGCCAGCAGGATTAGCGGGGCAGAGACCCAGTACTTC
TRBV30	TRBJ2-1	NA	many	CAWSPFRPARPYSLLYNEQFF	TGTGCCTGGAGTCCCTTTCGTCCGGCTAGACCCTACTCCCTTCTCTACAATGAGCAGTTCTTC
TRBV5-1	TRBJ2-1	NA	NA	CASSLGNNEQFF	TGCGCCAGCAGCTTAGGAAACAATGAGCAGTTCTTC
TRBV5-6	TRBJ2-7	NA	NA	CASSSTDSGEHYEQYF	TGTGCCAGCAGCTCAACGGACAGCGGAGAACATTACGAGCAGTACTTC
TRBV18	TRBJ2-7	NA	NA	CASSPGSEQYF	TGTGCCAGCTCACCGGGGTCGGAGCAGTACTTC
TRBV27	TRBJ2-3	NA	NA	CASSPLRFDTQYF	TGTGCCAGCAGTCCCCTTCGGTTCGATACGCAGTATTTT
TRBV27	TRBJ1-5	NA	few	CATSPGLGVNQPQHF	TGTGCCACCAGCCCGGGACTCGGAGTTAATCAGCCCCAGCATTTT
TRBV9	TRBJ2-5	NA	NA	CASSVRNKETQYF	TGTGCCAGCAGCGTGAGGAATAAAGAGACCCAGTACTTC
TRBV27	TRBJ2-5	NA	NA	CASSLGGTQYF	TGTGCCAGCAGTTTGGGGGGGACCCAGTACTTC
TRBV29-1	TRBJ1-1	TRBD1	few	CSAAIGTGIPEAFF	TGCAGCGCCGCGATCGGGACAGGGATCCCTGAAGCTTTCTTT